A selection of T cell receptor beta chains follows, all from one sample in a study of vaccination effects on CD4 cells after COVID-19. Antigen specificity for these receptors is unknown. Method: immunoSEQ multiplex PCR; TCRdb's copy keeps in-frame clones and lacks some. Among tens of thousands of clones listed, over 60% were seen once. Sequenced material: CD4+ T cells from PBMCs cultured without peptide, taken after COVID-19 vaccination. The receptors were sampled from a human donor who had a prior SARS-CoV-2 infection. The CDR3 runs from the conserved cysteine through the conserved F or W. Clone size is given for some rows only: seen once, a few or many times, or a class if the clone is expanded.

clone size | V gene | CDR3 protein
few | TRBV19 | CASKFSEAEKLFF
once | TRBV6-2/TRBV6-3 | CASSYSNSGGSYEQYF
. | TRBV27 | CASSAGRASGTTDTQYF
. | TRBV5-6 | CASSFTVGGTNYGYTF
. | TRBV4-3 | CASSQRDRGRAGELFF
. | TRBV15 | CATSDPLAGVLAGELFF
. | TRBV6-5 | CASSYSQGLGAEAFF
. | TRBV3-1/TRBV3-2 | CASSQGPGGETQYF
. | TRBV11-1 | CASSSVSSGNTIYF
. | TRBV6-5 | CASSTGGLPYGYTF
. | TRBV15 | CATSPRGRDYGYTF
. | TRBV2 | CASIRGGLDAPEQYF
. | TRBV6-1 | CASSERVWGGRHSGNTIYF
. | TRBV12-3/TRBV12-4 | CASSLFSGELFF
. | TRBV3-1/TRBV3-2 | CASSLTRLAGESTDTQYF
few | TRBV4-2 | CASSRLTSEYNEQFF
. | TRBV5-1 | CASSFGSSYNEQFF
. | TRBV30 | CAWSVGGRLEAFF
. | TRBV12-2 | CASRLDRMTTETQYF
. | TRBV9 | CASRPPGLGGPNEQFF
. | TRBV5-4 | CASSSIWTETEAFF
. | TRBV5-5 | CASSQSWDRQPQHF
. | TRBV5-4 | CASSLDRVNEKLFF
. | TRBV9 | CASSTIAGASYNEQFF
. | TRBV27 | CASSLSFGGLQRSYEQYF
once | TRBV18 | CASSREAGNTIYF
few | TRBV23-1 | CASSMHEGAREQYF
. | TRBV14 | CASSPPRGYSNQPQHF
. | TRBV3-1/TRBV3-2 | CASSPYDRGLNTEAFF
. | TRBV2 | CASRVEGTEAFF
once | TRBV7-9 | CASSLADGTGYYEQYF
. | TRBV25-1 | CASSGHSLLSYNEQFF
. | TRBV15 | CATSRGDRLNTEAFF
. | TRBV27 | CASSTTWGGLSPLHF
few | TRBV10-1 | CASSTGRMNTEAFF
. | TRBV6-5 | CASKPNLVSGNTIYF
. | TRBV10-3 | CAISERLADKETQYF
. | TRBV11-3 | CASSSGVWSYEQYF
. | TRBV9 | CASSRDPGARGNTIYF
. | TRBV7-3 | CASSLRGGNTGELFF
. | TRBV5-1 | CASSWGQGLEQYF
once | TRBV7-8 | CASSLVVAIQWDTGELFF
. | TRBV5-1 | CASSFGAAPGGLNTEAFF
few | TRBV14 | CASSPSSGRAPGELFF
. | TRBV29-1 | CSVEMVQGTDRNEQFF
. | TRBV7-8 | CASSPARAPSEQFF
few | TRBV27 | CASSLSTGAGYTF
. | TRBV4-2 | CASSQDSNYEQYF
. | TRBV29-1 | CSVSQGSGNTIYF
few | TRBV2 | CASNQGPKLFF
. | TRBV11-3 | CASSLRSNNSPLHF
. | TRBV9 | CASSVRGNSYEQYF
. | TRBV19 | CASSIDPRLAGVSEQYF
once | TRBV5-1 | CASSQGFGVPGELFF
. | TRBV15 | CATSRDRGGETQYF
. | TRBV6-1 | CASSENRGSGYTF
few | TRBV7-3 | CASSLGGHYTDTQYF
. | TRBV5-1 | CASSLAINRGTDTQYF
once | TRBV6-6 | CASSYPTGFNQPQHF